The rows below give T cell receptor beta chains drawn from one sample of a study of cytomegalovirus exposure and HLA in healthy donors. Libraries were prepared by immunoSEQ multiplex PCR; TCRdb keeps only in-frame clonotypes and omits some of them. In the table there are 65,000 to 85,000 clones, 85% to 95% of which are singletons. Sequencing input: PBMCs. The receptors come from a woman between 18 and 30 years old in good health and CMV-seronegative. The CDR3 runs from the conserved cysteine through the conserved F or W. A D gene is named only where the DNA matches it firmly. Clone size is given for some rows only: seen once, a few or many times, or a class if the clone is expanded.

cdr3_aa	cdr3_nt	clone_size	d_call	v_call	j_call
CASSVGDRARETQYF	TGTGCCAGCAGCGTAGGGGACAGGGCCCGGGAGACCCAGTACTTC	NA	TRBD1	TRBV9	TRBJ2-5
CASSSQGRYSNQPQHF	TGTGCCAGCAGCTCCCAGGGAAGATATAGCAATCAGCCCCAGCATTTT	NA	NA	TRBV7-8	TRBJ1-5
CASSYSGGNTEAFF	TGTGCCAGCAGTTATTCCGGGGGGAACACTGAAGCTTTCTTT	NA	NA	TRBV6-6	TRBJ1-1
CASSVGPGGRNEQYF	TGTGCCAGCAGCGTAGGCCCGGGGGGAAGGAACGAGCAGTACTTC	NA	TRBD2	TRBV9	TRBJ2-7
CATSRVGGVGEQYF	TGTGCCACCAGCAGGGTCGGGGGGGTTGGCGAGCAGTACTTC	NA	TRBD2	TRBV15	TRBJ2-7
CASSERGTGDDEQYF	TGTGCCAGCAGCGAAAGGGGAACAGGGGACGACGAGCAGTACTTC	NA	NA	TRBV21-1	TRBJ2-7
CASRQRPRDTQYF	TGTGCCAGCAGACAGCGGCCCAGGGATACGCAGTATTTT	NA	NA	TRBV6-5	TRBJ2-3
CASSPGTEQPQHF	TGTGCCAGCTCACCCGGGACAGAACAGCCCCAGCATTTT	NA	TRBD1	TRBV18	TRBJ1-5
CASSGLSGNNEKLFF	TGTGCCAGCAGCGGACTCTCAGGGAATAATGAAAAACTGTTTTTT	NA	NA	TRBV9	TRBJ1-4
CASSPRWSEKLFF	TGTGCCAGCAGCCCCCGGTGGTCGGAAAAACTGTTTTTT	few	NA	TRBV6-5	TRBJ1-4
CASSSTRVSTAGTEAFF	TGTGCCAGCAGCTCCACCCGGGTCTCAACCGCGGGGACTGAAGCTTTCTTT	NA	NA	TRBV7-2	TRBJ1-1
CASTWGHRYSGANVLTF	TGTGCCAGTACTTGGGGCCACAGGTACTCTGGGGCCAACGTCCTGACTTTC	NA	NA	TRBV19	TRBJ2-6
CASSLARASNQPQHF	TGTGCCAGCAGCTTAGCGCGGGCCTCCAATCAGCCCCAGCATTTT	NA	NA	TRBV7-2	TRBJ1-5
CASSLPGIGNEQFF	TGTGCCAGCAGCCTCCCCGGTATTGGCAATGAGCAGTTCTTC	NA	NA	TRBV6-1	TRBJ2-1
CASRRDRTRSSYNEQFF	TGTGCCAGCAGACGGGACCGGACTAGAAGCTCCTACAATGAGCAGTTCTTC	NA	TRBD2	TRBV7-8	TRBJ2-1
CASSSRTGWRSETQYF	TGTGCCAGCAGCTCCCGGACAGGGTGGCGTAGTGAGACCCAGTACTTC	NA	TRBD1	TRBV7-8	TRBJ2-5
CASSLNRDRDGYTF	TGCGCCAGCAGCTTGAATCGGGACAGGGATGGCTACACCTTC	NA	TRBD1	TRBV5-1	TRBJ1-2
CASSEYQGLHTGELFF	TGTGCCAGCAGTGAATATCAGGGCCTGCACACCGGGGAGCTGTTTTTT	NA	NA	TRBV25-1	TRBJ2-2
CASRTNRGRWETQYF	TGTGCCAGCAGGACGAACAGGGGGCGCTGGGAGACCCAGTACTTC	once	TRBD1	TRBV11-2	TRBJ2-5
CASSLVRGTGELFF	TGTGCCAGCAGCTTAGTGCGGGGAACCGGGGAGCTGTTTTTT	NA	NA	TRBV7-9	TRBJ2-2
CSVLGTVGDGYTF	TGCAGCGTTCTCGGGACAGTAGGTGATGGCTACACCTTC	NA	TRBD1	TRBV29-1	TRBJ1-2
CASSVSGGGNTIYF	TGTGCCAGCAGCGTTTCAGGGGGGGGAAACACCATATATTTT	NA	TRBD1	TRBV9	TRBJ1-3
CASSTPKEDTEAFF	TGTGCCAGCAGTACTCCGAAGGAGGACACTGAAGCTTTCTTT	once	NA	TRBV7-6	TRBJ1-1
CSVMGLNYGYTF	TGCAGCGTTATGGGCCTAAACTATGGCTACACCTTC	NA	NA	TRBV29-1	TRBJ1-2
CASSPTGTLNTGELFF	TGTGCCAGCTCTCCTACCGGGACTCTCAACACCGGGGAGCTGTTTTTT	NA	NA	TRBV18	TRBJ2-2
CASSQQGSANEKLFF	TGCGCCAGCAGCCAGCAGGGATCAGCTAATGAAAAACTGTTTTTT	NA	NA	TRBV4-1	TRBJ1-4
CASSRWSSYNEQFF	TGTGCCAGTAGTAGGTGGAGCTCCTACAATGAGCAGTTCTTC	NA	NA	TRBV19	TRBJ2-1
CASSLARQAGNGYTF	TGTGCCAGCAGCTTAGCGAGGCAGGCGGGCAACGGCTACACCTTC	NA	NA	TRBV7-9	TRBJ1-2
CASSAGTTNYGYTF	TGTGCCAGCAGCGCCGGGACAACAAACTATGGCTACACCTTC	NA	NA	TRBV5-6	TRBJ1-2
CASRLQGAGSSGYTF	TGTGCCAGCAGACTCCAGGGGGCGGGTTCGTCTGGCTACACCTTC	NA	TRBD1	TRBV2	TRBJ1-2
CASSLTGEGLQPQHF	TGTGCCAGCAGCCTTACCGGGGAGGGTCTCCAGCCCCAGCATTTT	NA	NA	TRBV28	TRBJ1-5
CASSYSHQNIQYF	TGTGCCAGCAGTTATAGTCATCAAAACATTCAGTACTTC	NA	NA	TRBV6-5	TRBJ2-4
CATSINRGGTGELFF	TGTGCCACCAGCATCAACAGGGGAGGTACCGGGGAGCTGTTTTTT	NA	NA	TRBV15	TRBJ2-2